Sequencing of this T cell receptor beta chain was carried out in a study of tumor-infiltrating lymphocytes in primary liver carcinoma. Across the whole study: The neoplasms were of stage T1-T3 N0M0, with dimensions of roughly 4.2 to 10 cm across. Study results and limitations: Pairs comparing tumor with adjacent tissue or blood overlapped less than pairs drawn from tumor regions.

RNA isolated from unsorted whole blood supplied the blood RNA, with germline DNA also extracted. Infection with HBV was chronic in patients; they were treatment-naive. Before the operation took place, four milliliters of peripheral blood were collected. Starting from around 0.45 ug of total RNA, TCR beta cDNA was produced with a primer in the constant region. Modified slightly, ARM-PCR produced TCR beta libraries over three nested multiplex PCR rounds. PCR rounds one and two used TRBV1-TRBV30 forward primers with a C-beta reverse primer for 10 cycles each. TCRdb re-called the multiplex PCR reads through MiXCR, storing one row per CDR3 protein. The sample consists of some 190,000 distinct CDR3 sequences, about 60% of them appearing once. CDR3 length equals 10 residues. Germline CDR1 and CDR2: MNHEY and SVGEGT. As regards this clonotype: No antigen is known for it. Relative to the germline gene, one junction end is altered; a read error may explain this.

This TCR derives from a man aged 35 to 55 with primary liver carcinoma and hepatitis B virus infection. This chain connects TRBV6-2 or TRBV6-3 to TRBJ2-7, with 7 bases identical to TRBD1. The sample consisted of peripheral blood. The CDR3 reads CVSSDRDRYF. In DNA form, the CDR3 reads TGTGTCAGCAGCGACAGGGACCGGTACTTC.